These 17 T cell receptor beta chains were all obtained from the same sample, sequenced in a study of shared clonotypes between healthy human individuals. Sequenced by immunoSEQ multiplex PCR; TCRdb stores in-frame clones only, minus some. The table includes 950,000 to 1,300,000 clones, 70% to 80% detected once. Sequencing was performed on memory CD4+ T cells sorted from blood. Noted subset: CD45RA-negative fraction. Every receptor here comes from a man between 18 and 29 years old in good health.

The chain carries TRBV9 and TRBJ2-7, with 10 bases identical to TRBD1. Germline CDR1 and CDR2: SGDLS and YYNGEE. The V and J ends lost 4 bases and 2 bases, in that order; junction bases with no gene match: 6. CDR3 size: 15 residues. The DNA for the CDR3 is TGTGCCAGCAGCCCCCGAGGACAGGGGGCCTACGAGCAGTACTTC. Translation gives CASSPRGQGAYEQYF. Supplemented by reference TRBV9 and TRBJ2-7, the full variable domain reads DSGVTQTPKHLITATGQRVTLRCSPRSGDLSVYWYQQSLDQGLQFLIQYYNGEERAKGNILERFSAQQFPDLHSELNLSSLELGDSALYFCASSPRGQGAYEQYFGPGTRLTVT.

The V gene is TRBV28, the J gene TRBJ2-1; 7 bases align to TRBD2. V lost 6 bases to trimming and J lost 4 bases; unmatched junction nucleotides: 3. The germline V gene has CDR1 MDHEN and CDR2 SYDVKM. CDR3 size: 13 residues. CDR3 amino acids: CASSPGRYNEQFF. In DNA, the CDR3 is TGTGCCAGCAGCCCCGGGAGGTACAATGAGCAGTTCTTC.

In its sample, this clone was seen once. CDR3: CASSLVGGGDYGYTF. CDR3 nucleotide sequence: TGTGCCAGCAGCTTAGTTGGTGGCGGTGACTATGGCTACACCTTC. This chain connects TRBV11-3 to TRBJ1-2; D gene unclear. Germline values: CDR1 SGHNT, CDR2 YENEEA. V was trimmed by 1 base and J by 3 bases, leaving 12 bases between them. The CDR3 has 15 amino acids.

The chain links TRBV2 to TRBJ2-7; D might be TRBD2 (6 bases). Germline CDR1 is SNHLY and CDR2 is FYNNEI. This CDR3 comprises 14 residues. Deletions cut 6 bases from V and 0 bases from J, with 12 bases between. CDR3 loop: CASRVGGDSYEQYF. The CDR3 bases are TGTGCCAGCAGGGTCGGGGGAGACTCCTACGAGCAGTACTTC.

The chain uses TRBV21-1 and TRBJ2-7; TRBD2 is the table's D call, not checked against the DNA. TRBV21-1 is a recognized pseudogene. This CDR3 has 19 amino acids. The CDR3 here is CASTSEGRWTSGGHYEQYF. As DNA, the CDR3 is TGTGCCAGCACCTCAGAAGGGCGATGGACTAGCGGGGGACACTACGAGCAGTACTTC.

This clone was counted a single time. V and J are TRBV6-5 and TRBJ2-5; D gene unclear. Trimming pared 2 bases from V and 5 bases from J, leaving 6 bases between. Germline values: CDR1 MNHEY, CDR2 SVGAGI. The CDR3 spans 12 residues. CDR3 DNA sequence: TGTGCCAGCAGTTACGATCGGGAGACCCAGTACTTC. It specifies CASSYDRETQYF.

In regard to this clone: The sample carries other DNA sequences with the same CDR3. This chain links TRBV6-6 with TRBJ2-7; unclear D gene. V gave up 6 bases and J gave up 4 bases, with 7 bases separating them. The CDR3 length is 11 residues. The V gene's germline CDR1 is MNHNY and CDR2 SVGAGI (reference sequence). The DNA for the CDR3 is TGTGCCAGCAGCCTCGATTACGAGCAGTACTTC. This translates into CASSLDYEQYF.

V and J are TRBV18 and TRBJ2-7; 10 bases align to TRBD1. J gave up 2 bases and V 3 bases, and 13 bases lay outside the gene matches. The CDR3 loop spans 18 amino acids. CDR1 and CDR2 from the germline V gene are KGHSH and LQKENI. DNA of the CDR3: TGTGCCAGCTCACCCCCGGGACAGGGGATTGGGAGAACCTACGAGCAGTACTTC. This translates into CASSPPGQGIGRTYEQYF. Variable domain in full (rest from reference TRBV18 and TRBJ2-7): NAGVMQNPRHLVRRRGQEARLRCSPMKGHSHVYWYRQLPEEGLKFMVYLQKENIIDESGMPKERFSAEFPKEGPSILRIQQVVRGDSAAYFCASSPPGQGIGRTYEQYFGPGTRLTVT.

Note on this clone: Additional DNA sequences in this sample encode the identical CDR3. The chain recombines TRBV20-1 with TRBJ2-5, with D uncertain. V shed 6 bases and J shed 3 bases, with 8 bases lying between them. Germline lookup yields CDR1 DFQATT and CDR2 SNEGSKA (reference sequence). This CDR3 has 11 residues. The CDR3: CSASSEETQYF. The CDR3 DNA reads TGCAGTGCCAGCTCGGAAGAGACCCAGTACTTC.

This clone was recorded many times. J is TRBJ1-4 and V is TRBV30; D is perhaps TRBD1 (5 bases). CDR1 and CDR2 from the germline V gene are GTSNPN and SVGIG (reference sequence). CDR3 length equals 13 residues. Between the trimmed V and J ends, which lost 3 bases and 5 bases, there was a span of 10 bases. This CDR3 reads CAWRGRTNEKLFF. As DNA, the CDR3 is TGTGCCTGGAGGGGACGGACGAATGAAAAACTGTTTTTT.

The sample holds a few counts of this clone. This chain links TRBV19 with TRBJ1-5, with TRBD1 matching over 10 bases. Looked up from germline, CDR1 is LNHDA and CDR2 is SQIVND (reference sequence). V trimming: 4 bases; J trimming: 5 bases; junction bases outside the gene matches: 5. The CDR3 spans 15 residues. The CDR3 region is CASSRDRGVYQPQHF. DNA for the CDR3: TGTGCCAGTAGTAGGGACAGGGGCGTATATCAGCCCCAGCATTTT.

This clone was counted a single time. V and J are TRBV19 and TRBJ1-5; 9 bases are shared with TRBD1. The CDR3 is 16 amino acids. Germline CDR1 and CDR2: LNHDA and SQIVND (reference sequence). V gave up 3 bases and J gave up 1 base; unmatched junction bases: 4. As DNA, the CDR3 is TGTGCCAGTAGTATTCTCGGGACAGGGAGCAATCAGCCCCAGCATTTT. Translated: CASSILGTGSNQPQHF.

The V call is TRBV5-1, the J call TRBJ1-1; maybe TRBD1 (5 bases). The CDR3 is 18 residues long. Trimming stripped 0 bases from V and 1 base from J, with 19 bases between. The germline V gene has CDR1 SGHRS and CDR2 YFSETQ. CDR3: CASSLGIMQGRRNTEAFF. The CDR3 region has the DNA TGCGCCAGCAGCTTGGGCATAATGCAGGGACGGAGGAACACTGAAGCTTTCTTT.

The J gene is TRBJ2-1, the V gene TRBV11-2; 11 bases are a match to TRBD2. In germline, CDR1 is SGHAT, CDR2 FQNNGV. Trimming cost V 1 base and J 13 bases; bases outside gene matches: 12. The CDR3 is 16 amino acids. CDR3: CASSLGGGTSGWRQFF. In nucleotides, the CDR3 is TGTGCCAGCAGCTTAGGGGGCGGGACTAGCGGCTGGAGACAGTTCTTC.

The chain uses TRBV11-3 and TRBJ2-5, with a tentative D call TRBD2 (5 bases). V lost 6 bases to trimming and J lost 5 bases, with 13 bases between them. Germline CDR1 and CDR2: SGHNT and YENEEA. The CDR3 is made up of 13 amino acids. This CDR3 is CASSFQSGETQYF. The CDR3 DNA follows: TGTGCCAGCAGTTTCCAATCGGGGGAGACCCAGTACTTC.

The chain links TRBV10-3 to TRBJ2-3; either TRBD1 or TRBD2 may supply D (5 bases each). The V and J ends lost 3 bases and 2 bases respectively, with 15 bases between them. The length of the CDR3 is 16 residues. Germline V gives CDR1 ENHRY, CDR2 SYGVKD. Here the CDR3 DNA reads TGTGCCATCAGTGAACGATCCGGGACGATCACAGATACGCAGTATTTT. As protein: CAISERSGTITDTQYF.

This chain links TRBV10-3 with TRBJ2-3, with 8 positions matching TRBD2. V was clipped by 3 bases and J by 2 bases; unmatched bases: 7. The CDR3 loop spans 16 amino acids. Germline values: CDR1 ENHRY, CDR2 SYGVKD. Here the CDR3 DNA reads TGTGCCATCAGTGATGGAGCGGGGGATACCACAGATACGCAGTATTTT. Its translation: CAISDGAGDTTDTQYF.